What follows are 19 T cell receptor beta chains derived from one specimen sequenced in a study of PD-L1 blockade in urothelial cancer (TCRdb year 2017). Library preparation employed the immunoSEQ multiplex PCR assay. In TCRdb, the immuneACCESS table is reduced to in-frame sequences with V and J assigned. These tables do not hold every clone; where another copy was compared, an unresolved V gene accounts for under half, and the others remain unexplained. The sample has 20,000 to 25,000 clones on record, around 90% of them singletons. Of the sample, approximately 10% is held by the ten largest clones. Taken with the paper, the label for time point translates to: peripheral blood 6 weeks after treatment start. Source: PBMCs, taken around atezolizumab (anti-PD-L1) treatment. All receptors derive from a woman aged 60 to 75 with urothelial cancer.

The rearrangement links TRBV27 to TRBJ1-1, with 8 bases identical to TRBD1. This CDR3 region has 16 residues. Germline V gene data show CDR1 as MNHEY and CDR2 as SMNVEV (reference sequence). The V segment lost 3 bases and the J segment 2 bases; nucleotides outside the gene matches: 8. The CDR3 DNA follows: TGTGCCAGCAGTTTCCGAGGGACAGGAGCTAACACTGAAGCTTTCTTT. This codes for CASSFRGTGANTEAFF.

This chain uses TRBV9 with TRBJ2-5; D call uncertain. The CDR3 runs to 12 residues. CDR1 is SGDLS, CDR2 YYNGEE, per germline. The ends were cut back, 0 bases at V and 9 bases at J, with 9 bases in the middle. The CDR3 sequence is CASSVAEHPQYF. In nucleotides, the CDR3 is TGTGCCAGCAGCGTAGCTGAGCACCCCCAGTACTTC.

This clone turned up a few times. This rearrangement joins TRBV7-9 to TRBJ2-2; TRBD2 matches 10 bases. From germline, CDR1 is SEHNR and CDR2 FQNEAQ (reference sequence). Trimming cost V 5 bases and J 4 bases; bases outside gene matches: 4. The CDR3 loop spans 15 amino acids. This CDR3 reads CASSPGLAITGELFF. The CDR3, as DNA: TGTGCCAGCAGCCCGGGACTAGCGATCACCGGGGAGCTGTTTTTT.

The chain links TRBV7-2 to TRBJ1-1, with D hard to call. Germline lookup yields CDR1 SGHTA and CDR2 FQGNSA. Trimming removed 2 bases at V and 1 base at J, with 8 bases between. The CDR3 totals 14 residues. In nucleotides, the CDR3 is TGTGCCAGCAGCTTATTTAGAGCGAACACTGAAGCTTTCTTT. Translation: CASSLFRANTEAFF.

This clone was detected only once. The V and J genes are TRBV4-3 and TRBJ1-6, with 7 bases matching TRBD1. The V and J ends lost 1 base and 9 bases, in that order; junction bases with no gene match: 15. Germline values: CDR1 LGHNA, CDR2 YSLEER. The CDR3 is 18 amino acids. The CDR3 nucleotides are TGCGCCAGCAGCCAAGTGGACAGGCCTACCCGGTCCACTTCACCCCTCCACTTT. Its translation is CASSQVDRPTRSTSPLHF.

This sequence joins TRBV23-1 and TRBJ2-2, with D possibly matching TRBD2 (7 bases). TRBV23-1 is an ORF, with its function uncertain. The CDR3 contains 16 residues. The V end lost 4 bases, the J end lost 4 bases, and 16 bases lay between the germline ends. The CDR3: CASSPWGGTSTGELFF. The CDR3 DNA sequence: TGCGCCAGCAGTCCCTGGGGGGGCACGAGCACCGGGGAGCTGTTTTTT.

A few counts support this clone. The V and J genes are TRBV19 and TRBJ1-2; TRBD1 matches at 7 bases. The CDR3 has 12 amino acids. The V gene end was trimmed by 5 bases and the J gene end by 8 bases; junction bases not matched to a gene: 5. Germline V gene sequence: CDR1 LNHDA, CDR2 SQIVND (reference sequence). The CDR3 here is CASSDRDEGYTF. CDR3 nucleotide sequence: TGTGCCAGTAGTGACAGGGATGAGGGCTACACCTTC.

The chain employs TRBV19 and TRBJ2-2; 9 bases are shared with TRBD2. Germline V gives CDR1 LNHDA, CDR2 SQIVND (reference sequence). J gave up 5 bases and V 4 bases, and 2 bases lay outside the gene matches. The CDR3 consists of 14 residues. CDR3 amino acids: CASSSLAGTGELFF. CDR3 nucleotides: TGTGCCAGTAGTAGCCTAGCGGGGACCGGGGAGCTGTTTTTT.

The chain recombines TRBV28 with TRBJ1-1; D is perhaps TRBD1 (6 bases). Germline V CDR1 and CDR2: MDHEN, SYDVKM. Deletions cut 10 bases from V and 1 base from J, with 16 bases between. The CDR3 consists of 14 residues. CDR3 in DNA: TGTGCCATCGACGTAGGGGGTCCGAACACTGAAGCTTTCTTT. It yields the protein CAIDVGGPNTEAFF.

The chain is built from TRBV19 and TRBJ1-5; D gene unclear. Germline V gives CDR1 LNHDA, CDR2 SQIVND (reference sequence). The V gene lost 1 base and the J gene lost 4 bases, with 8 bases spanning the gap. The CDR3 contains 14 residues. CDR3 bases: TGTGCCAGTAGTATAGGGGCAGATAATCAGCCCCAGCATTTT. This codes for CASSIGADNQPQHF.

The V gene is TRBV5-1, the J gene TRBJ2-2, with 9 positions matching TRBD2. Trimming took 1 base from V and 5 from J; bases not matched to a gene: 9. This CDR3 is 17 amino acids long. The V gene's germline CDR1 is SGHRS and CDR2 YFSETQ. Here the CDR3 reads CASSLTLAGVRTGELFF. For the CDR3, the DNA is TGCGCCAGCAGCTTGACCTTAGCGGGAGTGAGGACCGGGGAGCTGTTTTTT.

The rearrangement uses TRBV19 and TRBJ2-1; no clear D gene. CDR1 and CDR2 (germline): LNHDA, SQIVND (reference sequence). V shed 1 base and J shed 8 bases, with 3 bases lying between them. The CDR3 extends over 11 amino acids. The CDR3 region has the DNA TGTGCCAGTAGTATAGCAGATGAGCAGTTCTTC. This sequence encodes CASSIADEQFF.

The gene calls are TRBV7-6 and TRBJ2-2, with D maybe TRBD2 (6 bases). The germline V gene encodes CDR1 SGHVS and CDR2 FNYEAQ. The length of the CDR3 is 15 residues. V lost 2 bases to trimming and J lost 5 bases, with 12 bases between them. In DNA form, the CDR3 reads TGTGCCAGCAGCTTAATCGCAGGGAGGACCGGGGAGCTGTTTTTT. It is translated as CASSLIAGRTGELFF.

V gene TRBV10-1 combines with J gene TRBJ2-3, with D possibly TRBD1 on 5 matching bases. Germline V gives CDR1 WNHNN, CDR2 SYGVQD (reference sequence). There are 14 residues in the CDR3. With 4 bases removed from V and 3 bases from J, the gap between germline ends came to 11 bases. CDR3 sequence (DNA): TGCGCCAGCAGTGCCGGCAGGGTAACAGATACGCAGTATTTT. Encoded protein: CASSAGRVTDTQYF.

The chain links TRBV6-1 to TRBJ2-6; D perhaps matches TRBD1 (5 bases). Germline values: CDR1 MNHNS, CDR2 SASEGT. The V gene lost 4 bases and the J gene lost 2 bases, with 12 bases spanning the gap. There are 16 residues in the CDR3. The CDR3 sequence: CASSGNRKTGANVLTF. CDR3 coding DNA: TGTGCCAGCAGTGGAAACAGGAAGACTGGGGCCAACGTCCTGACTTTC.

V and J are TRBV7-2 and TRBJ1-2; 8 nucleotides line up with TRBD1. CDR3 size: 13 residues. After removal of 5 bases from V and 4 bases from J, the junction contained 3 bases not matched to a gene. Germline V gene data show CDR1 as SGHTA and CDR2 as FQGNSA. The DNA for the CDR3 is TGTGCCAGCAGCCGGGACAGGATCTATGGCTACACCTTC. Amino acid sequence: CASSRDRIYGYTF. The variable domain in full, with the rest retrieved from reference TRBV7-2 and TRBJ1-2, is GAGVSQSPSNKVTEKGKDVELRCDPISGHTALYWYRQSLGQGLEFLIYFQGNSAPDKSGLPSDRFSAERTGGSVSTLTIQRTQQEDSAVYLCASSRDRIYGYTFGSGTRLTVV.

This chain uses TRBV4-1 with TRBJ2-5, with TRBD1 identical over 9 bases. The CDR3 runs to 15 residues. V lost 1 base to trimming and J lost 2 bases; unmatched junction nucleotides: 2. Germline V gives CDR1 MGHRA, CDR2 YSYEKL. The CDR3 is CASSQVGQGQETQYF. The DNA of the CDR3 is TGCGCCAGCAGCCAAGTGGGACAGGGACAAGAGACCCAGTACTTC.

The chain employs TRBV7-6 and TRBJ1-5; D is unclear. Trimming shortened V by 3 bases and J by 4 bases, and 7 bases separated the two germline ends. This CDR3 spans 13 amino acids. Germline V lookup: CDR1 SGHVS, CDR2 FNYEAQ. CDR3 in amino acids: CASSFGQNQPQHF. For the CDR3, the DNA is TGTGCCAGCAGCTTTGGGCAGAATCAGCCCCAGCATTTT.

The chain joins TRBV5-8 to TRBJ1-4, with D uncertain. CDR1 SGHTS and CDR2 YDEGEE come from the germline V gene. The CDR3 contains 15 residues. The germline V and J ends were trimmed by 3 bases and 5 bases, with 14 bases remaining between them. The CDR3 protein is CASSSGGLSNEKLFF. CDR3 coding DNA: TGTGCCAGCAGCTCAGGCGGGCTAAGCAATGAAAAACTGTTTTTT.